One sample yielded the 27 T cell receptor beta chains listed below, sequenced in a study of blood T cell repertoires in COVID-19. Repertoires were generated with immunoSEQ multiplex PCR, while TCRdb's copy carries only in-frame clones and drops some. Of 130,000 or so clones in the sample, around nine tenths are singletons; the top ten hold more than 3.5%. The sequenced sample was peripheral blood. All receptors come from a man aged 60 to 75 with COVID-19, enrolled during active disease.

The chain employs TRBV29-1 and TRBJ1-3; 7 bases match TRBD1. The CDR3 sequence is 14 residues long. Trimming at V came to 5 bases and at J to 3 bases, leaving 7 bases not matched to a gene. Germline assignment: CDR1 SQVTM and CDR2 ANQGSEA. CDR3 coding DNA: TGCAGCGTTTTACAGGGGAATGTTGGAAACACCATATATTTT. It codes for CSVLQGNVGNTIYF.

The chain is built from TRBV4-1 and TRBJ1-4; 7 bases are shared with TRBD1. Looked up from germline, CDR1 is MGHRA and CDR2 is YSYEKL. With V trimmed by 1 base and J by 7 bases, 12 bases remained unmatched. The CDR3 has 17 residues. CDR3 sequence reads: CASSQGPRQGPSEKLFF. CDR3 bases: TGCGCCAGCAGCCAAGGACCCCGACAGGGCCCCAGTGAAAAACTGTTTTTT.

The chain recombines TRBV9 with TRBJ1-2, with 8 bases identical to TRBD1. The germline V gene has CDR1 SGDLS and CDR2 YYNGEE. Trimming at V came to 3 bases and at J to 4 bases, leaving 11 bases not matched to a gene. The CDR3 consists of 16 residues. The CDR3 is CASSGRPGGFGYGYTF. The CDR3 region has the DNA TGTGCCAGCAGCGGTCGGCCAGGGGGCTTTGGCTATGGCTACACCTTC.

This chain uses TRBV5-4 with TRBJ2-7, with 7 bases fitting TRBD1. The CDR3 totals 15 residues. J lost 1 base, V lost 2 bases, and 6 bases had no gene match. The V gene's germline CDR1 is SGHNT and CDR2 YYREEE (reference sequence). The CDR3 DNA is TGTGCCAGCAGCTTACAACAGGGGAAGTCCTACGAGCAGTACTTC. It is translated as CASSLQQGKSYEQYF. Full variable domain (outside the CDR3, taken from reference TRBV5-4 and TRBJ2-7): ETGVTQSPTHLIKTRGQQVTLRCSSQSGHNTVSWYQQALGQGPQFIFQYYREEENGRGNFPPRFSGLQFPNYSSELNVNALELDDSALYLCASSLQQGKSYEQYFGPGTRLTVT.

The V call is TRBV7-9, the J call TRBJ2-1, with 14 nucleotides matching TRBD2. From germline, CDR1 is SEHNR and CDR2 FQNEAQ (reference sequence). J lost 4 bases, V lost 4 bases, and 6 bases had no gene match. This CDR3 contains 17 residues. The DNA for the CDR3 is TGTGCCAGCAGCTCCGGACTAGCGGGGGGAATATACAATGAGCAGTTCTTC. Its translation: CASSSGLAGGIYNEQFF.

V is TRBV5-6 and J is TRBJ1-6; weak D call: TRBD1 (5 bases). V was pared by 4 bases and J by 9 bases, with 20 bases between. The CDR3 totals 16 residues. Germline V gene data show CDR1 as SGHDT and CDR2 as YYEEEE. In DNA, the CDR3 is TGTGCCAGCAGCCCCCCATCCCGACAGCCAGGTTCACCCCTCCACTTT. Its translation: CASSPPSRQPGSPLHF.

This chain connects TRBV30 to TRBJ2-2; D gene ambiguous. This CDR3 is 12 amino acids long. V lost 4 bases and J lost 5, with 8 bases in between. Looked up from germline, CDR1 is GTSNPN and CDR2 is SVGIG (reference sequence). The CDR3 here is CAWMGVTGELFF. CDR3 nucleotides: TGTGCCTGGATGGGCGTTACCGGGGAGCTGTTTTTT.

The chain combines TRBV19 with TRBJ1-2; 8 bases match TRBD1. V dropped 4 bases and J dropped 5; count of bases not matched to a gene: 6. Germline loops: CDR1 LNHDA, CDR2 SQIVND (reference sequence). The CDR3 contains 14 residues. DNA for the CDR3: TGTGCCAGTAGTACGCGACAGGGGACGTATGGCTACACCTTC. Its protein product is CASSTRQGTYGYTF.

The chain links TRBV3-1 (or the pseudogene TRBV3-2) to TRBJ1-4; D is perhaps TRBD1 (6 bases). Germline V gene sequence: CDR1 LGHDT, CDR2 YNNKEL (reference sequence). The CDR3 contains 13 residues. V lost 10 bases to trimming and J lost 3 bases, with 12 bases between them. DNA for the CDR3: TGTGCCACACAGGGTCCTGCTAATGAAAAACTGTTTTTT. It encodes CATQGPANEKLFF.

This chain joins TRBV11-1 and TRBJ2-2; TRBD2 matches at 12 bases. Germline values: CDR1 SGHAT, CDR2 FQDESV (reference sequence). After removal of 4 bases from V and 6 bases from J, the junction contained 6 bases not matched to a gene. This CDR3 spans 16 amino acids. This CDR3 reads CASSSRTSGEAGELFF. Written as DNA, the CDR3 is TGTGCCAGCAGCTCCAGGACTAGCGGGGAGGCCGGGGAGCTGTTTTTT.

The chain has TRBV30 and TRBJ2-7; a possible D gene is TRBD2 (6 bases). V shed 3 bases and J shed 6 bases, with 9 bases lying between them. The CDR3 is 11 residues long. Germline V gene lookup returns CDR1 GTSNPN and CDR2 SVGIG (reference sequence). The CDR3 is CAWSGGLEQYF. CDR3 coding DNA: TGTGCCTGGAGCGGGGGTCTCGAGCAGTACTTC.

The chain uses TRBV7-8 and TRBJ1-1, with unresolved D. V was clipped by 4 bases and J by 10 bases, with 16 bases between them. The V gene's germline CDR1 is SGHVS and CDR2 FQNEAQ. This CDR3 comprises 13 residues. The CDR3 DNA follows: TGTGCCAGCAGCTCGATAGAGGAGGAGGGAGCTTTCTTT. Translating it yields CASSSIEEEGAFF.

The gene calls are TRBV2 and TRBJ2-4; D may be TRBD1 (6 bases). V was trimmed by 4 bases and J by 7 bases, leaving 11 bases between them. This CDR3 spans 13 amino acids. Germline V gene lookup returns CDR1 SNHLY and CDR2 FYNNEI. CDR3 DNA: TGTGCCAGCAGTGTGTCAGGGGTTAACATTCAGTACTTC. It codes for CASSVSGVNIQYF.

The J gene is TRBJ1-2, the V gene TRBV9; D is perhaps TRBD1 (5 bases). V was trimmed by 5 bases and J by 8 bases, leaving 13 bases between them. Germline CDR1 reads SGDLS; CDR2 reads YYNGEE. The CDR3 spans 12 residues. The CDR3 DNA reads TGTGCCAGCAGTAGGGGCGCGGGAGGCTACACCTTC. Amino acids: CASSRGAGGYTF.

This CDR3 is CATSDDGLAANTGELFF. The CDR3 bases are TGTGCCACCAGTGATGACGGACTAGCGGCGAACACCGGGGAGCTGTTTTTT. J is TRBJ2-2 and V is TRBV24-1, with 10 bases aligning to TRBD2. V lost 3 bases and J lost 0; bases outside the gene matches: 3. Germline CDR1 and CDR2: KGHDR and SFDVKD. CDR3 size: 17 residues.

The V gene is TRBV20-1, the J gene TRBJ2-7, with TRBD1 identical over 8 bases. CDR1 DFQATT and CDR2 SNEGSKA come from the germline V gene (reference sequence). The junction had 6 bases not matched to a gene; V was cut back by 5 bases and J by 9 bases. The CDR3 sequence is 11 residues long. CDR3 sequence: CSAQDREWQYF. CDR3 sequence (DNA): TGCAGTGCTCAGGACAGGGAGTGGCAGTACTTC.

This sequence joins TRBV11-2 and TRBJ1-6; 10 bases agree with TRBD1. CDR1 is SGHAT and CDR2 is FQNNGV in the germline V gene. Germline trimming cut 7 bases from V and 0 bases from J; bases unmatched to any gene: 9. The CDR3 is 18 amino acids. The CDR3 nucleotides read TGTGCCAGCACCAGGACAGGGGGTTTCGGCTCCTATAATTCACCCCTCCACTTT. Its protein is CASTRTGGFGSYNSPLHF.

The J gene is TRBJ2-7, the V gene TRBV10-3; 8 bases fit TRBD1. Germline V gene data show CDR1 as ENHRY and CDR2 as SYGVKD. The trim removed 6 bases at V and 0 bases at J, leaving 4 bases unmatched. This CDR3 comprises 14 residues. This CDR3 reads CAISGQGFSYEQYF. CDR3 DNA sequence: TGTGCCATCAGCGGACAGGGATTCTCCTACGAGCAGTACTTC.

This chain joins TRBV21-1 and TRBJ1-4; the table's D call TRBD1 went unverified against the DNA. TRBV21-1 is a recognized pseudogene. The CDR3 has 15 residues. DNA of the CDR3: TGTGCCAGCAGCGACGACAGGGTGAGGGAAGAAAAACTGTTTTTT. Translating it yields CASSDDRVREEKLFF.

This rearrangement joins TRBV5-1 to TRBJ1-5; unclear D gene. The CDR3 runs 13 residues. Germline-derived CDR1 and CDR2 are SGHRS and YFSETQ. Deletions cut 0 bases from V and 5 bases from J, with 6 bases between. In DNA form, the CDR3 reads TGCGCCAGCAGCTTGGGCGAGGATCAGCCCCAGCATTTT. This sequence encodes CASSLGEDQPQHF. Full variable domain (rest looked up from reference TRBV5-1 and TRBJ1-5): KAGVTQTPRYLIKTRGQQVTLSCSPISGHRSVSWYQQTPGQGLQFLFEYFSETQRNKGNFPGRFSGRQFSNSRSEMNVSTLELGDSALYLCASSLGEDQPQHFGDGTRLSIL.

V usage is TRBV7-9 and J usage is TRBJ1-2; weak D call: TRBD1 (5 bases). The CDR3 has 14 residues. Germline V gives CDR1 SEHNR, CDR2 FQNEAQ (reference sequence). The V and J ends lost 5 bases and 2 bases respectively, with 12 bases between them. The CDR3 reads CASSHRGGNYGYTF. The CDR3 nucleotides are TGTGCCAGCAGCCACCGGGGGGGGAACTATGGCTACACCTTC.

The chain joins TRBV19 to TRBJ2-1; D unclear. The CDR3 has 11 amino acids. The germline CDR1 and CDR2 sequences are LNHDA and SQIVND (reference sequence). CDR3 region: CATKTYNEQFF. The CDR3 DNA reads TGTGCTACTAAGACCTACAATGAGCAGTTCTTC.

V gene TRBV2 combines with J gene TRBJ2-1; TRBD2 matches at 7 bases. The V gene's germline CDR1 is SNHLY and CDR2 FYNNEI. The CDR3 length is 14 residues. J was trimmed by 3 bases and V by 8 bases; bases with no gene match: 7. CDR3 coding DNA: TGTGCCAGCCTAATGGCTAGCGGCTACAATGAGCAGTTCTTC. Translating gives CASLMASGYNEQFF.

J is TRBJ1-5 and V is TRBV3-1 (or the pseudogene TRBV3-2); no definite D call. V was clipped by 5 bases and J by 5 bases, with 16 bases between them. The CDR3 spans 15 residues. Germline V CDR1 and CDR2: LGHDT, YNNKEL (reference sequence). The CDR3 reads CASSKGLRTHQPQHF. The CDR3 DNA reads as TGTGCCAGCAGCAAAGGACTAAGAACTCATCAGCCCCAGCATTTT.

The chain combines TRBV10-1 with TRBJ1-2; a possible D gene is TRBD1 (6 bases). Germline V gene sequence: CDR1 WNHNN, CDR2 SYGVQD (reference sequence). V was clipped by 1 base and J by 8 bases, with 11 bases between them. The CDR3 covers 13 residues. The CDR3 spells CASSEFGGYGYTF. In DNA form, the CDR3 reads TGCGCCAGCAGTGAGTTTGGGGGCTACGGCTACACCTTC.

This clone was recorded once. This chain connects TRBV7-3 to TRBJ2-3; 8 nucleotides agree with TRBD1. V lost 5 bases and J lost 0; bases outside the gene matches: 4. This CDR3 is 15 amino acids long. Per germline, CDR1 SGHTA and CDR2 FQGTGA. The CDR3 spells CASSNDRGSTDTQYF. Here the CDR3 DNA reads TGTGCCAGCAGCAATGACAGGGGAAGCACAGATACGCAGTATTTT.

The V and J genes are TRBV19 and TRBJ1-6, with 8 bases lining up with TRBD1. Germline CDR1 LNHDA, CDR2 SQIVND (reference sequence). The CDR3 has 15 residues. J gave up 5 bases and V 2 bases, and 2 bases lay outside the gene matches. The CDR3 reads CASSIPGQDNSPLHF. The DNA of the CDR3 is TGTGCCAGTAGTATACCGGGACAGGATAATTCACCCCTCCACTTT.